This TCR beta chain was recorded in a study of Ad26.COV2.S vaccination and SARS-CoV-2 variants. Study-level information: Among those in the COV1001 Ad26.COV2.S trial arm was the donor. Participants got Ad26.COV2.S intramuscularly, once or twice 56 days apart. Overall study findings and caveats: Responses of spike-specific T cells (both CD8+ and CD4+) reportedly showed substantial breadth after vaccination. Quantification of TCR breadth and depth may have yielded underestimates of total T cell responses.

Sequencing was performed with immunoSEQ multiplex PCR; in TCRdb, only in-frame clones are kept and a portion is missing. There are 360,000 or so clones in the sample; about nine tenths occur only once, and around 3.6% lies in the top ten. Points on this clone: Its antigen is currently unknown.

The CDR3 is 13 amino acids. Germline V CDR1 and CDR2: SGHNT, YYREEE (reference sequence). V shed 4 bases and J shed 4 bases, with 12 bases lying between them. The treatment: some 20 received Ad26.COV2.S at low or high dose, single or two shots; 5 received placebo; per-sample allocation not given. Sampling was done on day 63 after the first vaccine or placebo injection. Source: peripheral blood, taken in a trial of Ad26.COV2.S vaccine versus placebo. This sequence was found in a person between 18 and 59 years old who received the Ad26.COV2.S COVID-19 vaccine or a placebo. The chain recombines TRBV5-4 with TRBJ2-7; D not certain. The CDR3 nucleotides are TGTGCCAGCAGCGTGGACGGCACATACGAGCAGTACTTC. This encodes CASSVDGTYEQYF.